The next 20 T cell receptor beta chains were all read from a single sample in a study of blood T cell repertoires in COVID-19. The assay was immunoSEQ multiplex PCR, and TCRdb's table has in-frame clones only and misses some. The profile covers 300,000 to 400,000 clones, with 85% to 90% appearing a single time and 0.95% to 1.1% taken by the ten largest. Material for sequencing was PBMCs or T cells enriched from blood (not recorded which). These receptors all stem from a man younger than 35 who had recovered from COVID-19.

As to this clone: In the same sample, other DNA sequences code for this CDR3. This chain connects TRBV6-2 or TRBV6-3 to TRBJ2-7; no definite D call. CDR1 is MNHEY, CDR2 SVGEGT, per germline. The CDR3 consists of 12 residues. V gave up 5 bases and J gave up 0 bases, with 5 bases separating them. DNA for the CDR3: TGTGCCAGCAGTCTCAGCTCCTACGAGCAGTACTTC. Translation: CASSLSSYEQYF.

The rearrangement links TRBV12-3 or TRBV12-4 to TRBJ1-1; D is ambiguous. V lost 2 bases to trimming and J lost 8 bases, with 9 bases between them. This CDR3 comprises 12 residues. CDR3 amino acids: CASSLMLGEAFF. The DNA for the CDR3 is TGTGCCAGCAGTTTAATGCTAGGAGAAGCTTTCTTT.

The gene calls are TRBV4-3 and TRBJ1-2, with D unclear. CDR3 length: 13 residues. V was shortened by 3 bases and J by 2 bases, with 7 bases between the two germline ends. Germline values: CDR1 LGHNA, CDR2 YSLEER. The CDR3 loop is CASSQDLNYGYTF. CDR3 DNA: TGCGCCAGCAGCCAGGACTTAAACTATGGCTACACCTTC.

On this clone itself: Germline and junction disagree at one end, which may indicate a read error. V is TRBV5-6 and J is TRBJ1-4; 9 nucleotides align to TRBD1. Germline V gene lookup returns CDR1 SGHDT and CDR2 YYEEEE. The CDR3 runs to 16 residues. CDR3 amino acids: CASSVMGGTGYENLFF. CDR3 sequence (DNA): TGTGCCAGCAGCGTAATGGGGGGGACAGGGTATGAAAACCTGTTTTTT.

This chain links TRBV28 with TRBJ1-4, with D perhaps TRBD1 (6 bases). Germline CDR1 MDHEN, CDR2 SYDVKM. Trimming took off 8 bases at V and 0 bases at J, with 10 bases between the two ends. The CDR3 is 14 amino acids. CDR3 nucleotide sequence: TGTGCCAGCCACTCAGGGGCAACTAATGAAAAACTGTTTTTT. It encodes CASHSGATNEKLFF.

The chain carries TRBV19 and TRBJ1-5; 7 bases map to TRBD1. Germline V lookup: CDR1 LNHDA, CDR2 SQIVND (reference sequence). With 3 bases clipped from V and 5 bases from J, the junction kept 7 bases outside the gene matches. The CDR3 covers 15 residues. In DNA, the CDR3 is TGTGCCAGTAGTATCACTGACAGGGACGATCAGCCCCAGCATTTT. Its translation: CASSITDRDDQPQHF.

This chain connects TRBV10-3 to TRBJ1-4, with TRBD1 identical over 8 bases. Germline V gene lookup returns CDR1 ENHRY and CDR2 SYGVKD. The J segment lost 8 bases and the V segment lost 6 bases, leaving 5 bases of the junction unmatched. The CDR3 sequence is 13 residues long. The CDR3 here is CAIRTGVGEKLFF. Here the CDR3 DNA reads TGTGCCATCAGGACAGGGGTAGGCGAAAAACTGTTTTTT.

The chain has TRBV4-1 and TRBJ2-1; 15 bases map to TRBD2. This CDR3 comprises 20 residues. Germline values: CDR1 MGHRA, CDR2 YSYEKL. CDR3 DNA: TGCCCCCCCCGCCGGCCGGGACTAGCGGGAGGTGGAAGCTCCTACAATGAGCAGTTCTTC. It translates to CPPRRPGLAGGGSSYNEQFF.

The chain couples TRBV12-3 or TRBV12-4 to TRBJ1-5; no clear D. V was clipped by 3 bases and J by 8 bases, with 8 bases between them. The CDR3 length is 12 residues. CDR3 residues: CASSFGGKPQHF. As DNA, the CDR3 is TGTGCCAGCAGTTTTGGAGGAAAGCCCCAGCATTTT.

The chain recombines TRBV4-1 with TRBJ2-1; no clear D gene. Germline V gene lookup returns CDR1 MGHRA and CDR2 YSYEKL. With 0 bases removed from V and 9 bases from J, the gap between germline ends came to 9 bases. This CDR3 is 13 amino acids long. The CDR3 DNA reads TGCGCCAGCAGCCAAGAGGTTCGGAGTGAGCAGTTCTTC. Translating gives CASSQEVRSEQFF.

The V gene is TRBV18, the J gene TRBJ1-5, with 8 nucleotides matching TRBD1. There are 13 residues in the CDR3. V lost 8 bases and J lost 5; bases outside the gene matches: 5. From germline, CDR1 is KGHSH and CDR2 LQKENI. The CDR3 nucleotides are TGTGCCAGCAAGCAACAGGGGGATCAGCCCCAGCATTTT. Residues: CASKQQGDQPQHF.

This clone has a single count. This chain links TRBV5-1 with TRBJ2-7; 9 bases agree with TRBD2. This CDR3 spans 13 amino acids. Germline V gene data show CDR1 as SGHRS and CDR2 as YFSETQ. J was trimmed by 2 bases and V by 6 bases; bases with no gene match: 3. CDR3 loop: CASTAGGTYEQYF. CDR3 DNA: TGCGCCAGCACTGCGGGGGGGACCTACGAGCAGTACTTC.

The chain joins TRBV29-1 to TRBJ2-3; 8 bases map to TRBD1. The CDR3 contains 17 residues. V lost 6 bases to trimming and J lost 1 base; unmatched junction nucleotides: 15. Germline V gives CDR1 SQVTM, CDR2 ANQGSEA. CDR3 loop: CSVADRGTTRRTDTQYF. The CDR3 nucleotides are TGCAGCGTCGCCGACAGGGGAACAACGAGACGCACAGATACGCAGTATTTT.

V is TRBV11-2 and J is TRBJ2-2, with 8 bases aligning to TRBD1. Germline trimming cut 4 bases from V and 4 bases from J; bases unmatched to any gene: 8. Per the germline V gene, CDR1 is SGHAT and CDR2 is FQNNGV. The CDR3 length is 16 residues. The CDR3 nucleotides are TGTGCCAGCAGCTCATACTTGGGACAGGCCACCGGGGAGCTGTTTTTT. Translating gives CASSSYLGQATGELFF.

V gene TRBV28 combines with J gene TRBJ1-5; D possibly corresponds to TRBD1 (5 bases). The CDR3 contains 15 residues. The V end lost 7 bases, the J end lost 1 base, and 14 bases lay between the germline ends. The germline CDR1 and CDR2 sequences are MDHEN and SYDVKM. The CDR3 spells CASNPGGLSNQPQHF. The CDR3 DNA is TGTGCCAGCAATCCGGGGGGACTGAGCAATCAGCCCCAGCATTTT.

This rearrangement joins TRBV7-6 to TRBJ2-7; TRBD2 is a possible D gene (6 bases). Per germline, CDR1 SGHVS and CDR2 FNYEAQ. The V gene lost 7 bases and the J gene lost 4 bases, with 23 bases spanning the gap. CDR3 size: 16 residues. The chain's CDR3 is CASTPHPPGLIYEQYF. CDR3 sequence (DNA): TGTGCCAGCACACCACACCCCCCGGGACTCATTTACGAGCAGTACTTC. Full variable domain (remainder filled in from reference TRBV7-6 and TRBJ2-7): GAGVSQSPRYKVTKRGQDVALRCDPISGHVSLYWYRQALGQGPEFLTYFNYEAQQDKSGLPNDRFSAERPEGSISTLTIQRTEQRDSAMYRCASTPHPPGLIYEQYFGPGTRLTVT.

The genes are TRBV19 and TRBJ2-4, with 8 bases fitting TRBD2. Germline V CDR1 and CDR2: LNHDA, SQIVND (reference sequence). V lost 1 base and J lost 1; bases outside the gene matches: 6. This CDR3 is built from 17 residues. The CDR3 coding sequence is TGTGCCAGTAGTATAGCCCGGACTAGCCGCGCCAAAAACATTCAGTACTTC. Encoded protein: CASSIARTSRAKNIQYF. Looking up the rest from reference TRBV19 and TRBJ2-4 gives the full variable domain: DGGITQSPKYLFRKEGQNVTLSCEQNLNHDAMYWYRQDPGQGLRLIYYSQIVNDFQKGDIAEGYSVSREKKESFPLTVTSAQKNPTAFYLCASSIARTSRAKNIQYFGAGTRLSVL.

The gene calls are TRBV7-9 and TRBJ2-1, with 12 bases identical to TRBD2. CDR1 and CDR2 (germline): SEHNR, FQNEAQ (reference sequence). This CDR3 has 15 amino acids. V was clipped by 6 bases and J by 10 bases; unmatched bases: 10. CDR3 DNA sequence: TGTGCCAGCAGTTTATCTAGCGGGGGGGCCTGGGAGCAGTTCTTC. This codes for CASSLSSGGAWEQFF.

The chain uses TRBV10-1 and TRBJ2-4; D perhaps matches TRBD2 (6 bases). This CDR3 region has 15 residues. CDR1 and CDR2 from the germline V gene are WNHNN and SYGVQD (reference sequence). Between the trimmed V and J ends, which lost 10 bases and 3 bases, there was a span of 19 bases. The CDR3 bases are TGCGCCAACGGGACTCCTCAAATCATCAAAAACATTCAGTACTTC. Translated, it gives CANGTPQIIKNIQYF.

The chain recombines TRBV18 with TRBJ2-1, with 11 bases that match TRBD1. The CDR3 spans 14 residues. Germline trimming cut 3 bases from V and 8 bases from J; bases unmatched to any gene: 3. Germline CDR1 reads KGHSH; CDR2 reads LQKENI. In DNA form, the CDR3 reads TGTGCCAGCTCACCGAGGACAGGGGGCGATGAGCAGTTCTTC. It is translated as CASSPRTGGDEQFF.